The T cell receptor (beta chain) under discussion was sequenced for a study of T-cell memory formation after mild COVID-19. Study details: There were largely donor-specific TCR clusters. General study results and limits: Shrinking CD4+ clones resided mostly in CM and EM, and CD8+ ones in EMRA. Day 37-peaking second-wave clones had unconfirmed SARS-CoV-2 specificity.

TCRdb re-derived calls from the 5' RACE reads in MiXCR, one entry per CDR3 protein. The sample shows 470,000 or so distinct CDR3 sequences, around 17% of them seen only once. This clonotype showed up just a few times. Its specificity is not known. Losses at the gene ends were 4 bases for V and 5 bases for J; bases not matched to a gene: 13. Germline CDR1 reads MRHNA; CDR2 reads SNTAGT. The CDR3 is 16 residues long. V gene TRBV6-4 combines with J gene TRBJ1-2; TRBD1 matches 7 bases. The TCR originated in a man aged 18 to 35 who had mild COVID-19 (a few samples of this study predate the infection). Cell type and time point are not known. Sequencing was carried out using PBMCs or a T cell subset sorted from them (not recorded which). CDR3 in amino acids: CASSGYRGRILYGYTF. CDR3 nucleotides: TGTGCCAGCAGTGGGTACAGGGGACGCATCTTATATGGCTACACCTTC.